This T cell receptor beta chain was documented in a study of OX40 agonist ivuxolimab in advanced cancers. Overall study: Patients in dose escalation had liver, melanoma, kidney or head and neck cancers. Prior therapy, whether anti-PD-1, anti-PD-L1 or anti-CTLA-4, was allowed, and approximately 37% had some. Study results and limitations: Which antigen the expanded peripheral T cells recognized is unknown.

For this clone: As yet, its antigen is unknown.

TCRdb keeps only in-frame clones here, not all; method: immunoSEQ multiplex PCR. The sample includes approximately 84,000 clones, approximately 80% seen only once; the top ten take less than 3%. At baseline, cycle 4 day 1, and cycle 7 day 1, blood was sampled. The CDR3 extends over 13 amino acids. Germline loops: CDR1 MNHEY, CDR2 SMNVEV (reference sequence). V lost 6 bases and J lost 6; bases outside the gene matches: 5. J is TRBJ1-2 and V is TRBV27, with 9 bases that match TRBD1. The clonotype originates from an adult with an advanced solid tumor such as melanoma, head and neck, liver or kidney cancer. The specimen comprised CD4+ or CD8+ T cells sorted from blood, sampled in a trial of the OX40 agonist ivuxolimab. This CDR3 reads CASRDRGGDGYTF. CDR3 DNA sequence: TGTGCCAGCAGAGACAGGGGGGGGGATGGCTACACCTTC.